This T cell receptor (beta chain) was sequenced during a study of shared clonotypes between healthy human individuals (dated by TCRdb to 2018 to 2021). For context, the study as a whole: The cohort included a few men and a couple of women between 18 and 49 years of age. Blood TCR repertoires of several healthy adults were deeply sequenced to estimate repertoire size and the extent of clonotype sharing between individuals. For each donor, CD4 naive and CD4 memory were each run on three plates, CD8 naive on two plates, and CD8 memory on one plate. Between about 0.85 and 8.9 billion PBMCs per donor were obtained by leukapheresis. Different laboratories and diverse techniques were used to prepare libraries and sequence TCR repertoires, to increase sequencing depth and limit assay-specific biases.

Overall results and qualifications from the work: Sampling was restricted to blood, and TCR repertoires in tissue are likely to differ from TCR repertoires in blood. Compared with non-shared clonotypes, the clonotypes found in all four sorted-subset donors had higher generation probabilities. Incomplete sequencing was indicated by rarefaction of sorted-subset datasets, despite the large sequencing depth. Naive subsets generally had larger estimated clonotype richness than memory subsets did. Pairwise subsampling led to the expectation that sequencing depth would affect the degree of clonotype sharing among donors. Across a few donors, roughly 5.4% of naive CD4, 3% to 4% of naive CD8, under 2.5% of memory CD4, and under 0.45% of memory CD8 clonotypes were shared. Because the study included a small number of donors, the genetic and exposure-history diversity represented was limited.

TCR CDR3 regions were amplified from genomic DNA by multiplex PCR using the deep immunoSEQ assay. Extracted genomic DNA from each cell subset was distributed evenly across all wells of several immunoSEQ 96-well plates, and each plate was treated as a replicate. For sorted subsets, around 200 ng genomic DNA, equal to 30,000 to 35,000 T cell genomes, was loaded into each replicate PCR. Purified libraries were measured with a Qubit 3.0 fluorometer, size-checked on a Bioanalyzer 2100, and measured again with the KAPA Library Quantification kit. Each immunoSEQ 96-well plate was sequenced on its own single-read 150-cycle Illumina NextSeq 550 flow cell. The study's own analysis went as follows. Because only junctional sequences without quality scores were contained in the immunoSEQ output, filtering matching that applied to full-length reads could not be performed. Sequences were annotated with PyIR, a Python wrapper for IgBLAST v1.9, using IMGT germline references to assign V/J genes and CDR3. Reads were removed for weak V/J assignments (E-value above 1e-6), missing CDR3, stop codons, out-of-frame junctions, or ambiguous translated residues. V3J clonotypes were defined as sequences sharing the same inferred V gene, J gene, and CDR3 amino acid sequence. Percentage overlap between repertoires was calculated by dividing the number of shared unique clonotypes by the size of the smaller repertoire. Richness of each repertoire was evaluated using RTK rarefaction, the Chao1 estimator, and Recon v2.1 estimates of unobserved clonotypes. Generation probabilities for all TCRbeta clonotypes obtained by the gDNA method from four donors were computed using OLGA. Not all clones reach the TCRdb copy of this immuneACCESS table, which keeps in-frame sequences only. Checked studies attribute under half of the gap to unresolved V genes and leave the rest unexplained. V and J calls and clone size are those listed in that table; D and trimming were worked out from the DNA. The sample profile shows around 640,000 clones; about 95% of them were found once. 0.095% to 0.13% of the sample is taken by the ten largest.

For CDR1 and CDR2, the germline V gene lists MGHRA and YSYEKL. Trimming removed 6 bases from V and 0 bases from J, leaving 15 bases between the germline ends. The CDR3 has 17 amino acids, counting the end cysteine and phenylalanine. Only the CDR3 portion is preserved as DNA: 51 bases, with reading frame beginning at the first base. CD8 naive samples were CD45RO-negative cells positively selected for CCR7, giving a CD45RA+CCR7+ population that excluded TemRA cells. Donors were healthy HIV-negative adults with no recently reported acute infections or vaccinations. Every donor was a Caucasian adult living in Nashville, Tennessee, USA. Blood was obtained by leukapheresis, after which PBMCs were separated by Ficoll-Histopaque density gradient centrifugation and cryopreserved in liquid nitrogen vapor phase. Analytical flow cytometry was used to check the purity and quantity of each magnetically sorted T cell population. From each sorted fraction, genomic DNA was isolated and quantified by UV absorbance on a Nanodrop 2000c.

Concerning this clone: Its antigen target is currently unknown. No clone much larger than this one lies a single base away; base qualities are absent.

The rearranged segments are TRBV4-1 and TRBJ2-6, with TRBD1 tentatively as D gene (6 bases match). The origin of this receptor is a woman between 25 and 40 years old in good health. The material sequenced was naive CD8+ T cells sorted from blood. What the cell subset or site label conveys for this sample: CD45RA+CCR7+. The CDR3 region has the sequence CASRQGTGLSGANVLTF. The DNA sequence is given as TGCGCCAGCAGGCAGGGAACAGGGCTCTCTGGGGCCAACGTCCTGACTTTC.